The T cell receptor beta chain described here comes from a study of cytomegalovirus exposure and HLA in healthy donors. As regards this clone: The antigen is undetermined.

The trim removed 7 bases at V and 6 bases at J, leaving 7 bases unmatched. Germline CDR1 MDHEN, CDR2 SYDVKM. This CDR3 region has 13 residues. 60 Vbeta and 13 Jbeta primers were used in PCR. The method was immunoSEQ multiplex PCR; TCRdb's version includes in-frame clones alone and lacks a portion of them. Counted here are roughly 120,000 clones, 74% occurring once; the ten biggest clones make up about 4%. Findings and caveats of the study: Among the most significant clusters, several appeared linked to common viral pathogens in a later analysis.

The receptor's source is a woman in her forties or fifties in good health and CMV-seropositive. The specimen sequenced was PBMCs. The V gene is TRBV28, the J gene TRBJ1-2; 8 nucleotides line up with TRBD1. The DNA for the CDR3 is TGTGCCAGCACCGACAGGGGAATCGATGGCTACACCTTC. Translating it yields CASTDRGIDGYTF.